The clone carrying this T cell receptor (beta chain) was recorded at least ten times. The sequenced template was RNA, covering the TCR beta CDR3 region. First-round RT-PCR with HTBI primers preceded a second-round multiplex PCR. TCRdb re-called the multiplex PCR reads through MiXCR, storing one row per CDR3 protein. The data hold more than 300,000 distinct CDR3 sequences, with approximately 15% observed a single time. The data belong to a study of Graves' ophthalmopathy and Graves' hyperthyroidism. Study at large: Peripheral blood sampling occurred at initial diagnosis, before any treatment.

Per germline, CDR1 SQVTM and CDR2 ANQGSEA. Trimming took 3 bases from V and 1 from J, leaving 6 bases between them. This CDR3 is 12 amino acids long. Participants with hyperthyroidism, aged 18 to 65, were newly diagnosed with under 2 months' duration. The specimen was peripheral blood. This sequence was found in a woman in her late teens or twenties with stable Graves' hyperthyroidism. This chain connects TRBV29-1 to TRBJ1-1; D remains unclear. In DNA, the CDR3 is TGCAGCGTTGAGGGCGGGAACACTGAAGCTTTCTTT. It translates to CSVEGGNTEAFF.